The 12 T cell receptor beta chains below all came from one sample that was sequenced in a study of cytomegalovirus exposure and HLA in healthy donors. The assay was immunoSEQ multiplex PCR, and TCRdb's table has in-frame clones only and misses some. The data contain over 70,000 clones, around 94% of them seen just once; the ten biggest clones take up about 0.63%. Sequences were obtained from PBMCs. The receptor source for this set is a woman between 18 and 29 years old in good health and CMV-seronegative.

This chain uses TRBV7-2 with TRBJ1-2; 9 bases are a match to TRBD1. The V and J ends lost 5 bases and 4 bases, in that order; junction bases with no gene match: 20. The CDR3 runs 19 residues. Germline V gene data show CDR1 as SGHTA and CDR2 as FQGNSA. CDR3 sequence: CASSPQTGQGGIGVYGYTF. In DNA form, the CDR3 reads TGTGCCAGCAGCCCCCAGACGGGACAGGGTGGTATTGGCGTCTATGGCTACACCTTC. Drawing the rest from reference TRBV7-2 and TRBJ1-2, the complete variable domain is GAGVSQSPSNKVTEKGKDVELRCDPISGHTALYWYRQSLGQGLEFLIYFQGNSAPDKSGLPSDRFSAERTGGSVSTLTIQRTQQEDSAVYLCASSPQTGQGGIGVYGYTFGSGTRLTVV.

V gene TRBV19 combines with J gene TRBJ2-3; perhaps TRBD2 as D (7 bases). Germline assignment: CDR1 LNHDA and CDR2 SQIVND (reference sequence). V lost 6 bases to trimming and J lost 1 base, with 17 bases between them. CDR3 length equals 16 residues. Written as DNA, the CDR3 is TGTGCCAGTAGGGGGGGCAGCGGGGCCCGCACAGATACGCAGTATTTT. Residues: CASRGGSGARTDTQYF.

The chain carries TRBV5-1 and TRBJ2-7, with TRBD2 matching over 8 bases. V shed 4 bases, J shed 9 bases, and the junction held 15 bases outside the gene matches. Germline V gene data show CDR1 as SGHRS and CDR2 as YFSETQ. The CDR3 runs to 15 residues. The CDR3 protein is CASSPYLASGQWQYF. The CDR3 DNA sequence: TGCGCCAGCAGCCCGTATTTGGCTAGCGGGCAGTGGCAGTACTTC.

The genes are TRBV6-4 and TRBJ1-4; D might be TRBD1 (5 bases). V shed 8 bases and J shed 0 bases, with 10 bases lying between them. The CDR3 totals 14 residues. Per germline, CDR1 MRHNA and CDR2 SNTAGT. CDR3 in amino acids: CASFGGATNEKLFF. The DNA for the CDR3 is TGTGCCAGCTTCGGGGGAGCAACTAATGAAAAACTGTTTTTT.

This clone was counted a single time. The V call is TRBV7-9, the J call TRBJ2-1; maybe TRBD2 (6 bases). Between the trimmed V and J ends, which lost 5 bases and 8 bases, there was a span of 19 bases. Germline CDR1 is SEHNR and CDR2 is FQNEAQ (reference sequence). CDR3 length: 15 amino acids. The CDR3 DNA is TGTGCCAGCAGCCCCCTGGGGAGGACCCCCCATGAGCAGTTCTTC. Its translation is CASSPLGRTPHEQFF.

This chain uses TRBV19 with TRBJ1-5; D remains unclear. Germline V gene data show CDR1 as LNHDA and CDR2 as SQIVND (reference sequence). Trimming removed 5 bases at V and 7 bases at J, with 15 bases between. The CDR3 is 14 residues long. CDR3 region: CASSPARGSQPQHF. The CDR3, as DNA: TGTGCCAGTAGTCCCGCTCGGGGTTCCCAGCCCCAGCATTTT.

V is TRBV7-2 and J is TRBJ2-7, with D possibly TRBD2 on 6 matching bases. This CDR3 has 14 amino acids. Per the germline V gene, CDR1 is SGHTA and CDR2 is FQGNSA. The ends were cut back, 4 bases at V and 5 bases at J, with 15 bases in the middle. The CDR3 spells CASSWAGGIDEQYF. The CDR3 DNA sequence: TGTGCCAGCAGCTGGGCTGGAGGGATCGACGAGCAGTACTTC.

The chain links TRBV28 to TRBJ1-5; possibly TRBD1 for D (6 bases). Looked up from germline, CDR1 is MDHEN and CDR2 is SYDVKM. CDR3 length equals 14 residues. The V gene lost 5 bases and the J gene lost 3 bases, with 11 bases spanning the gap. The CDR3 sequence is CASSPTGFNQPQHF. The CDR3 DNA follows: TGTGCCAGCAGTCCCACAGGGTTCAATCAGCCCCAGCATTTT. The full variable domain, with the rest looked up from reference TRBV28 and TRBJ1-5, is DVKVTQSSRYLVKRTGEKVFLECVQDMDHENMFWYRQDPGLGLRLIYFSYDVKMKEKGDIPEGYSVSREKKERFSLILESASTNQTSMYLCASSPTGFNQPQHFGDGTRLSIL.

The chain's CDR3 is CASSVPGVYGYTF. In DNA, the CDR3 is TGTGCCAGCAGTGTTCCAGGGGTCTATGGCTACACCTTC. V gene TRBV5-6 combines with J gene TRBJ1-2; TRBD1 is a possible D gene (6 bases). Trimming stripped 5 bases from V and 4 bases from J, with 12 bases between. This CDR3 contains 13 residues. Germline lookup yields CDR1 SGHDT and CDR2 YYEEEE.

V gene TRBV5-1 combines with J gene TRBJ2-5; perhaps TRBD1 as D (6 bases). The length of the CDR3 is 13 residues. Germline V gene data show CDR1 as SGHRS and CDR2 as YFSETQ. V was pared by 1 base and J by 5 bases, with 9 bases between. CDR3 nucleotide sequence: TGCGCCAGCAGCTTGAGGACAGAGGAGACCCAGTACTTC. Translating gives CASSLRTEETQYF.

The chain carries TRBV6-6 and TRBJ2-7, with D possibly being TRBD2 (6 bases). Germline loops: CDR1 MNHNY, CDR2 SVGAGI (reference sequence). This CDR3 has 14 amino acids. Trimming cost V 0 bases and J 1 base, with 7 bases left between them. The CDR3 region has the DNA TGTGCCAGCAGTTACTCGGGGGGATCCTACGAGCAGTACTTC. Translating gives CASSYSGGSYEQYF.

The rearrangement joins TRBV28 to TRBJ1-6; 9 nucleotides match TRBD1. Per the germline V gene, CDR1 is MDHEN and CDR2 is SYDVKM. The J segment lost 10 bases and the V segment lost 7 bases, leaving 2 bases of the junction unmatched. CDR3 length equals 12 residues. CDR3 sequence: CASTTGGSPLHF. CDR3 DNA: TGTGCCAGCACGACAGGGGGGTCACCCCTCCACTTT.